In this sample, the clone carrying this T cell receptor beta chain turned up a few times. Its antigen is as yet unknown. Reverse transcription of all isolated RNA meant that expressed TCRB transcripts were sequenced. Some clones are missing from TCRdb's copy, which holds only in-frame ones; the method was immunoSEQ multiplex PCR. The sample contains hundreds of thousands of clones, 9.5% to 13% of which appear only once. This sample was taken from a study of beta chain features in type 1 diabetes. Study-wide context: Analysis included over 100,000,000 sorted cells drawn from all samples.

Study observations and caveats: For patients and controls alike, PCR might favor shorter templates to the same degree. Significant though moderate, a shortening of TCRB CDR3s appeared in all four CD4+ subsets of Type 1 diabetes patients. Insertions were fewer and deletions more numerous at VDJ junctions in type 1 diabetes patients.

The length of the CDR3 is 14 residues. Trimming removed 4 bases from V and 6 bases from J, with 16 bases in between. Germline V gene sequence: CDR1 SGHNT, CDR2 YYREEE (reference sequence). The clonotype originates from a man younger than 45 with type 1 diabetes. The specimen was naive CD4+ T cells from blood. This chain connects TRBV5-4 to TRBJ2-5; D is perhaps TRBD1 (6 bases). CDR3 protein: CASSLGTQGKTQYF. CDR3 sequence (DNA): TGTGCCAGCAGCCTAGGGACCCAGGGGAAGACCCAGTACTTC.